These T cell receptor beta chains were read from a single sample in a study of blood T cell repertoires in COVID-19. The method was immunoSEQ multiplex PCR; TCRdb's version includes in-frame clones alone and lacks a portion of them. There are under 75,000 clones in the sample; 80% to 85% occur only once, and 15% to 18% lies in the top ten. The sample taken for sequencing was peripheral blood. The origin of the receptors is an elderly man with acute or convalescent COVID-19. Both conserved end residues are part of each CDR3. A D gene is named only where the DNA matches it firmly. Rows give clone size only sometimes, using once, few, many, or a class for an expanded clone.

V	size	D	J	CDR3	DNA
TRBV4-3	-	TRBD2	TRBJ2-7	CASSYSSGAPIYEQYF	TGCGCCAGCAGCTACTCCAGCGGGGCCCCCATCTACGAGCAGTACTTC
TRBV28	-	TRBD2	TRBJ2-7	CASSSYRGGAPNEQYF	TGTGCCAGCAGTTCGTATCGCGGGGGAGCCCCCAACGAGCAGTACTTC
TRBV5-1	-	-	TRBJ2-7	CASSEPGGYEQYF	TGCGCCAGCAGCGAGCCAGGGGGGTACGAGCAGTACTTC
TRBV7-3	once	TRBD1	TRBJ2-7	CASSLTGTGNEQYF	TGTGCCAGCAGCTTAACGGGGACAGGGAACGAGCAGTACTTC
TRBV4-1	-	TRBD2	TRBJ2-3	CASSQGVSGRALEDTQYF	TGCGCCAGCAGCCAAGGGGTGAGCGGGAGGGCACTCGAAGATACGCAGTATTTT
TRBV7-9	-	-	TRBJ1-1	CASSHPPGIAVKNTEAFF	TGTGCCAGCAGCCATCCCCCGGGGATTGCGGTGAAGAACACTGAAGCTTTCTTT
TRBV30	-	-	TRBJ1-4	CAWKHAQRVGEKLFF	TGTGCCTGGAAACACGCACAGAGGGTTGGTGAAAAACTGTTTTTT
TRBV5-1	-	-	TRBJ1-1	CASSLNSLNTEAFF	TGCGCCAGCAGCTTGAACTCCCTGAACACTGAAGCTTTCTTT
TRBV11-3	once	-	TRBJ2-5	CASSPRSGETQYF	TGTGCCAGCAGCCCCCGGAGCGGGGAGACCCAGTACTTC
TRBV7-2	-	-	TRBJ2-7	CASSLGDNRYEQYF	TGTGCCAGCAGCTTAGGGGACAATCGCTACGAGCAGTACTTC
TRBV19	few	-	TRBJ2-6	CASSIVFGPPGYSGANVLTF	TGTGCCAGTAGTATAGTTTTCGGACCACCGGGGTACTCTGGGGCCAACGTCCTGACTTTC
TRBV5-5	-	TRBD1	TRBJ1-5	CASSPTGQPQHF	TGTGCCAGCAGCCCGACAGGGCAGCCCCAGCATTTT